The clone carrying this T cell receptor (beta chain) was counted between two and nine times. The antigen remains undetermined. The germline V gene has CDR1 MDHEN and CDR2 SYDVKM. This CDR3 spans 13 amino acids. V lost 6 bases and J lost 8, with 14 bases in between. A second PCR, run for roughly 7 to 12 cycles, used a sample-barcoded 5' primer plus a J-beta primer mix. TCRdb reprocessed the 5' RACE reads with MiXCR, giving one entry per CDR3 protein. The data show about 1.6 million distinct CDR3 sequences, about 35% seen once. Total RNA, at least 5.5 micrograms per sample, came from PBMCs. This entry is derived from a study of blood T cells in healthy people across ages. The study's findings and limits: A strong correlation was found between TCR beta diversity and the percentage of naive T cells. Using unsorted PBMCs precluded a conclusive naive versus antigen-experienced comparison.

Specimen: blood. The V gene is TRBV28, the J gene TRBJ2-1; D remains ambiguous. The clonotype originates from a woman aged 25 to 45 in good health. CDR3 amino acids: CASRPDGADEQFF. CDR3 bases: TGTGCCAGCAGGCCCGACGGCGCGGATGAGCAGTTCTTC.